Below are 7 T cell receptor beta chains sequenced from a single sample in a study of blood T cells in healthy people across ages. Using a J-beta primer mix together with a sample-barcoded 5' primer, a second PCR was run for roughly 6 to 12 cycles. Each CDR3 protein gets one entry after TCRdb re-called the 5' RACE reads with MiXCR. The sample holds about 1.1 million distinct CDR3 sequences, more than 30% seen once. What was sequenced was blood. The receptors shown here come from a man younger than 35 in good health.

V and J are TRBV4-3 and TRBJ2-1, with 7 positions matching TRBD2. Germline V lookup: CDR1 LGHNA, CDR2 YSLEER. The junction had 8 bases not matched to a gene; V was cut back by 4 bases and J by 2 bases. This CDR3 has 16 residues. The DNA of the CDR3 is TGCGCCAGCAGCCGGATCCTAGCGGATCCCTACAATGAGCAGTTCTTC. It encodes CASSRILADPYNEQFF.

This chain uses TRBV20-1 with TRBJ1-2, with no clear D. This CDR3 is 14 amino acids long. Trimming removed 3 bases at V and 1 base at J, with 12 bases between. CDR1 is DFQATT, CDR2 SNEGSKA, per germline (reference sequence). In DNA, the CDR3 is TGCAGTGCTAGGGGTAGGAGTCTTAACTATGGCTACACCTTC. As protein: CSARGRSLNYGYTF.

The rearrangement uses TRBV14 and TRBJ1-2; D gene uncertain. Trimming removed 0 bases at V and 3 bases at J, with 17 bases between. CDR1 and CDR2 from the germline V gene are SGHDN and FVKESK. This CDR3 is 17 amino acids long. Written as DNA, the CDR3 is TGTGCCAGCAGCCAAGATATGGGTCGGGCCAGCTACTATGGCTACACCTTC. Its protein is CASSQDMGRASYYGYTF.

V is TRBV11-2 and J is TRBJ1-4; 7 bases align to TRBD1. With V trimmed by 3 bases and J by 7 bases, 5 bases remained unmatched. This CDR3 comprises 14 residues. Germline assignment: CDR1 SGHAT and CDR2 FQNNGV. This CDR3 reads CASSFQTGSEKLFF. The CDR3 DNA follows: TGTGCCAGCAGCTTCCAGACAGGGAGTGAAAAACTGTTTTTT.

J is TRBJ2-7 and V is TRBV27; 11 bases align to TRBD2. Germline CDR1 reads MNHEY; CDR2 reads SMNVEV (reference sequence). The CDR3 has 15 residues. J was trimmed by 2 bases and V by 5 bases; bases with no gene match: 5. CDR3 sequence (DNA): TGTGCCAGCAGTCAAGGGACTAGCGGAACCTACGAGCAGTACTTC. It codes for CASSQGTSGTYEQYF.

This clonotype was seen more than once but under ten times. The chain couples TRBV7-2 to TRBJ1-2; no definite D call. The CDR3 consists of 14 residues. The germline CDR1 and CDR2 sequences are SGHTA and FQGNSA. V was trimmed by 5 bases and J by 7 bases, leaving 17 bases between them. CDR3: CASSRPVGFGGYTF. CDR3 DNA sequence: TGTGCCAGCAGCCGACCGGTGGGGTTTGGTGGCTACACCTTC.

The V call is TRBV6-6, the J call TRBJ1-5, with D tentatively TRBD1 (6 bases). The germline V gene has CDR1 MNHNY and CDR2 SVGAGI (reference sequence). V was trimmed by 7 bases and J by 7 bases, leaving 17 bases between them. This CDR3 region has 14 residues. CDR3 residues: CASTQQGFLQPQHF. The CDR3 coding sequence is TGTGCCAGCACCCAACAGGGATTTTTGCAGCCCCAGCATTTT.